A selection of T cell receptor beta chains follows, all from one sample in a study of CD8 T cells in Susac syndrome. MiXCR, run by TCRdb on the immunoSEQ multiplex PCR reads, gives a single entry per CDR3 protein. The data show fewer than 300,000 distinct CDR3 sequences, with about 85% seen just once and over 0.09% held by the top ten. Sequenced input: CD8+ T cells from PBMCs. The receptors here all came from a human donor with multiple sclerosis. Both conserved end residues are part of each CDR3. The order of the fields is D gene, V gene, J gene, CDR3 protein. The D gene is left open where the match is weak.

>NA|TRBV27|TRBJ2-3
CASSILGSDTQYF
>NA|TRBV5-8|TRBJ2-3
CASSSVGDTQYF
>NA|TRBV28|TRBJ2-2
CASSGGGIGNTGELFF
>NA|TRBV28|TRBJ1-1
CASSLFARGNTEAFF
>NA|TRBV28|TRBJ2-2
CASSPLRSEVGSDGELFF
>TRBD2|TRBV7-9|TRBJ2-5
CASSERGQGGTQYF
>TRBD2|TRBV7-9|TRBJ2-1
CASSLDFLGREVINEQFF
>NA|TRBV13|TRBJ2-1
CASRPLARGDNEQFF
>TRBD2|TRBV6-4|TRBJ2-1
CASSDGVAGGNAEQFF
>NA|TRBV18|TRBJ2-1
CASSPPIPGEQFF
>TRBD1|TRBV28|TRBJ1-5
CASSIRDRENQPQHF
>TRBD1|TRBV7-9|TRBJ1-2
CASNCWDRGYTF
>NA|TRBV27|TRBJ2-7
CASSPWRDRREQYF
>NA|TRBV4-1|TRBJ2-7
CASSQGTSATYEQYF
>NA|TRBV28|TRBJ2-5
CASTTGTRTGETQYF
>NA|TRBV4-1|TRBJ1-5
CASSQDGEGYSNQPQHF
>TRBD1|TRBV5-1|TRBJ2-7
CASSLPRDSSYEQYF
>NA|TRBV7-8|TRBJ2-4
CASSPRVAKNIQYF
>TRBD2|TRBV5-4|TRBJ2-7
CASSFLSGGPYEQYF
>TRBD2|TRBV29-1|TRBJ2-1
CSGTSNHEQFF
>NA|TRBV7-3|TRBJ2-1
CASSLLANEQFF
>NA|TRBV3-1|TRBJ2-2
CASSQARGAGELFF
>NA|TRBV4-1|TRBJ2-2
CASSPDGRFNTGELFF
>NA|TRBV19|TRBJ1-1
CASSIDNGGIPEAFF
>NA|TRBV7-9|TRBJ2-7
CASSHGAYEQYF
>TRBD2|TRBV6-2/TRBV6-3|TRBJ2-5
CASSYSIPSGDQETQYF
>TRBD1|TRBV28|TRBJ2-2
CASRQGSVGELFF
>TRBD2|TRBV13|TRBJ2-7
CASSPGASGRSYNEQYF
>NA|TRBV5-1|TRBJ1-1
CASSLVTGYEAFF
>TRBD2|TRBV5-6|TRBJ2-1
CASTARLAGLTYNEQFF
>NA|TRBV4-1|TRBJ2-5
CASSQGRFQETQYF
>TRBD2|TRBV6-1|TRBJ2-3
CASSRTSGRVRDTQYF
>TRBD2|TRBV14|TRBJ2-1
CASSLRSAGVVDNEQFF
>NA|TRBV19|TRBJ1-5
CASSISGRSNQPQHF
>NA|TRBV6-5|TRBJ2-4
CASSYSWLAKNIQYF
>NA|TRBV2|TRBJ2-2
CASSERTSTGELFF
>NA|TRBV3-1|TRBJ2-5
CASSQDLNIQETQYF
>NA|TRBV28|TRBJ2-3
CASSLFVGSADTQYF
>TRBD2|TRBV7-6|TRBJ2-1
CASTELAGGHNEQFF
>NA|TRBV6-5|TRBJ2-7
CASSYTPGPRSYEQYF
>NA|TRBV6-1|TRBJ1-2
CASSLSSNYGYTF
>NA|TRBV7-2|TRBJ2-5
CASRTSQGKLETQYF
>NA|TRBV9|TRBJ1-5
CASSVAGNSNQPQHF
>TRBD2|TRBV4-1|TRBJ2-3
CASNLAASTDTQYF
>NA|TRBV27|TRBJ2-3
CASSLFVGRTDTQYF
>NA|TRBV20-1|TRBJ2-7
CSARDGGGSSYEQYF